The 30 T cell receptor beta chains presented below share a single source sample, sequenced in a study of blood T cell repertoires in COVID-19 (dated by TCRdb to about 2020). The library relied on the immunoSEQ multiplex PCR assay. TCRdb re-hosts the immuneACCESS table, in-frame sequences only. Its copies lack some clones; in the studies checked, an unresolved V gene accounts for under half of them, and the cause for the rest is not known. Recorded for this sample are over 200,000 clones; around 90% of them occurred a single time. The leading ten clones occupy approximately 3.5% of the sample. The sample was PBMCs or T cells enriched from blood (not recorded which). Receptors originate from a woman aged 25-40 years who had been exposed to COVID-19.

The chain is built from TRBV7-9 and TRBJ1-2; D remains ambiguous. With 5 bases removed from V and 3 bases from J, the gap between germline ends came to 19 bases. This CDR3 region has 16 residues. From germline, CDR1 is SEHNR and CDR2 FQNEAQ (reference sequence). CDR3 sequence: CASSPPEKTAYYGYTF. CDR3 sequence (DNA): TGTGCCAGCAGCCCACCCGAGAAAACAGCCTACTATGGCTACACCTTC.

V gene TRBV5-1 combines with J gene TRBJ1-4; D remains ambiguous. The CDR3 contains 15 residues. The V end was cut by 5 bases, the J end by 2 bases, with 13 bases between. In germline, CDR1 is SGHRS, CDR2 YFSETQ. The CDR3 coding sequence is TGCGCCAGCAGTCGCACCGCGGCGACTAATGAAAAACTGTTTTTT. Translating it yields CASSRTAATNEKLFF.

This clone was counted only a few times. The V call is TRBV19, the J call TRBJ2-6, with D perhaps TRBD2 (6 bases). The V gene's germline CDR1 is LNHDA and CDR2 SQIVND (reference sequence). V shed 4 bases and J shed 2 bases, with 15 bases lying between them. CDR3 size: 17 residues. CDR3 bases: TGTGCCAGTAGTAACCCTTTCGGGACTCCTGGGGCCAACGTCCTGACTTTC. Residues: CASSNPFGTPGANVLTF.

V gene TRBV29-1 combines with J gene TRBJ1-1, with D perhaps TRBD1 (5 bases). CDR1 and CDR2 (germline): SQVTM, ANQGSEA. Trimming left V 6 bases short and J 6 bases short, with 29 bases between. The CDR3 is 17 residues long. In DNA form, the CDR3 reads TGCAGCGTACAAAAAACAGGTCAGCTCCTTCTAGGCTCTGAAGCTTTCTTT. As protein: CSVQKTGQLLLGSEAFF.

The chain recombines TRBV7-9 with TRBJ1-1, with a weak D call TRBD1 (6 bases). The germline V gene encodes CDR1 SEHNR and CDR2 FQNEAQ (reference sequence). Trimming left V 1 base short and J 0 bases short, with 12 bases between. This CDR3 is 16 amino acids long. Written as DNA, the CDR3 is TGTGCCAGCAGCTTAGATGGACAGCCGGTGAACACTGAAGCTTTCTTT. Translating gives CASSLDGQPVNTEAFF. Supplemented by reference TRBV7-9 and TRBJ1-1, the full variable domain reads DTGVSQNPRHKITKRGQNVTFRCDPISEHNRLYWYRQTLGQGPEFLTYFQNEAQLEKSRLLSDRFSAERPKGSFSTLEIQRTEQGDSAMYLCASSLDGQPVNTEAFFGQGTRLTVV.

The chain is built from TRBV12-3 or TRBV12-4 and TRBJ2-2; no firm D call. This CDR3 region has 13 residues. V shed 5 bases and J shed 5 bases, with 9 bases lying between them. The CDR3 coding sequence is TGTGCCAGCAGTGTCCTAATTACCGGGGAGCTGTTTTTT. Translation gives CASSVLITGELFF.

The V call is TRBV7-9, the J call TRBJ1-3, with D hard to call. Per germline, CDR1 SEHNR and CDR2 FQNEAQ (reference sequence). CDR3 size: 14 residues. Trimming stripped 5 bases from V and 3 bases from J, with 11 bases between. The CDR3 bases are TGTGCCAGCAGCAAGTACTCCGTTGGAAACACCATATATTTT. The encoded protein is CASSKYSVGNTIYF.

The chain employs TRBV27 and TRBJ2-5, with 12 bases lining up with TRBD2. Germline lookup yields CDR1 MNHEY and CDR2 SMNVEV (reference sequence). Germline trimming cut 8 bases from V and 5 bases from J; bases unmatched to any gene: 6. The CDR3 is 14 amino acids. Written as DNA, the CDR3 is TGTGCCAGCGCGACTAGCGGGAGATGGGAGACCCAGTACTTC. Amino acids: CASATSGRWETQYF.

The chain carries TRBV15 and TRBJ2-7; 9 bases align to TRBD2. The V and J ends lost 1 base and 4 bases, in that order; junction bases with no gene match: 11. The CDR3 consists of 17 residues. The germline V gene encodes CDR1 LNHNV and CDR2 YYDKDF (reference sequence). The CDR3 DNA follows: TGTGCCACCAGCAGAGGTCCTTCTAGCGGGAATTGGTACGAGCAGTACTTC. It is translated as CATSRGPSSGNWYEQYF.

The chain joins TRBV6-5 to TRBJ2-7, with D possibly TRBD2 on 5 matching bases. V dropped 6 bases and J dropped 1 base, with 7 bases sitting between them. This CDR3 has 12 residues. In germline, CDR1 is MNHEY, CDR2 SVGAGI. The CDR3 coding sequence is TGTGCCAGCAGGGGGAGTTCCTACGAGCAGTACTTC. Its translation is CASRGSSYEQYF.

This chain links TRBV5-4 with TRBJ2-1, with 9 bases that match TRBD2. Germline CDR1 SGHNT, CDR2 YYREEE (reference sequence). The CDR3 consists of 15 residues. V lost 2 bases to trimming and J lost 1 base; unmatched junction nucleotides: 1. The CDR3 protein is CASSFLAGSYNEQFF. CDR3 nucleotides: TGTGCCAGCAGCTTTCTAGCGGGGTCCTACAATGAGCAGTTCTTC.

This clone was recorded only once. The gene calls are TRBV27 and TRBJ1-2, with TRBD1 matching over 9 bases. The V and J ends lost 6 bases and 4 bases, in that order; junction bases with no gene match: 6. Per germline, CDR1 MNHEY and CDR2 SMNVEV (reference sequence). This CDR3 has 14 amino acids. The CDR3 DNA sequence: TGTGCCAGCAGACTTACAGGGGGCGGCTATGGCTACACCTTC. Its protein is CASRLTGGGYGYTF.

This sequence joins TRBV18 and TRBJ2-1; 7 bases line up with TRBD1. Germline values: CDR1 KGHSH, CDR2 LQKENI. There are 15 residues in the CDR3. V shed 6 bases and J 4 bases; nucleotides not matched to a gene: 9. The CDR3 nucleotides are TGTGCCAGCTCGGAAGGGACAGAATCATACAATGAGCAGTTCTTC. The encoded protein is CASSEGTESYNEQFF.

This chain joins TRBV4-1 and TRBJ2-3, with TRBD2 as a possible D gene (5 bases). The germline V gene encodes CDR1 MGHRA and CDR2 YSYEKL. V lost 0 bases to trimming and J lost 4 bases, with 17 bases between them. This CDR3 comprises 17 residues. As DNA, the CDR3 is TGCGCCAGCAGCCAAGATGCCCCCCCGGGATACGCAGATACGCAGTATTTT. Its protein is CASSQDAPPGYADTQYF.

The CDR3, as DNA: TGTGCCAGCAGCCGAGGGATTCCGGTCTATGGCTACACCTTC. It encodes CASSRGIPVYGYTF. V is TRBV6-5 and J is TRBJ1-2, with D unresolved. There are 14 residues in the CDR3. The V gene's germline CDR1 is MNHEY and CDR2 SVGAGI. The V gene lost 6 bases and the J gene lost 4 bases, with 15 bases spanning the gap.

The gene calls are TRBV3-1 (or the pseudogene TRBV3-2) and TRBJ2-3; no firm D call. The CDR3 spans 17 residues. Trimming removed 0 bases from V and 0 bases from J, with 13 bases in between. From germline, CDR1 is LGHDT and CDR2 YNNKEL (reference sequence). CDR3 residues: CASSQDLSTSSTDTQYF. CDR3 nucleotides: TGTGCCAGCAGCCAAGATCTATCGACATCTAGCACAGATACGCAGTATTTT.

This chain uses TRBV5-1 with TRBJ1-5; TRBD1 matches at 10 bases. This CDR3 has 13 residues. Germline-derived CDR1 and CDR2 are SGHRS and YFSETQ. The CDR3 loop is CASRQGADQPQHF. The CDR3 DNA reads TGCGCAAGCCGACAGGGGGCCGATCAGCCCCAGCATTTT. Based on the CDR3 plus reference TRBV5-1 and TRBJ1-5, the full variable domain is KAGVTQTPRYLIKTRGQQVTLSCSPISGHRSVSWYQQTPGQGLQFLFEYFSETQRNKGNFPGRFSGRQFSNSRSEMNVSTLELGDSALYLCASRQGADQPQHFGDGTRLSIL.

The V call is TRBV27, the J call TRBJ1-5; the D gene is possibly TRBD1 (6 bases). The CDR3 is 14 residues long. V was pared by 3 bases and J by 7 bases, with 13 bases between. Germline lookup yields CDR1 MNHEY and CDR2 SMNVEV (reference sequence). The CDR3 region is CASSFGRGRQPQHF. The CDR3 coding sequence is TGTGCCAGCAGTTTTGGCAGGGGAAGACAGCCCCAGCATTTT.

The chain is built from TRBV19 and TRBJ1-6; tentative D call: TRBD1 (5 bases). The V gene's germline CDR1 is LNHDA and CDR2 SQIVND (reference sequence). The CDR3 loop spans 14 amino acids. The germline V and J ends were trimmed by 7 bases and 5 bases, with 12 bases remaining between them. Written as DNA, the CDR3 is TGTGCCAGTAAAAGTAGGGGTAATAATTCACCCCTCCACTTT. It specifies CASKSRGNNSPLHF.

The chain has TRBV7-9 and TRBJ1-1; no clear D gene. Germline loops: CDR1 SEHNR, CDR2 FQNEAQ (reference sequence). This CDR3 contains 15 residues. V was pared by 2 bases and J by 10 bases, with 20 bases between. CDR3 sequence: CASSLRVGTRGGAFF. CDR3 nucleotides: TGTGCCAGCAGCTTACGGGTCGGTACCCGGGGTGGAGCTTTCTTT.

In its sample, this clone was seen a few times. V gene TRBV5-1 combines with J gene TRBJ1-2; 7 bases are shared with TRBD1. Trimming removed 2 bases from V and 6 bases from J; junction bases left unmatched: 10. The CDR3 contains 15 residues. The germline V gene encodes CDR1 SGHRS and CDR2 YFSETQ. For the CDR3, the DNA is TGCGCCAGCAGCTTACAAATGACAGGGATCGATGGCTACACCTTC. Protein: CASSLQMTGIDGYTF.

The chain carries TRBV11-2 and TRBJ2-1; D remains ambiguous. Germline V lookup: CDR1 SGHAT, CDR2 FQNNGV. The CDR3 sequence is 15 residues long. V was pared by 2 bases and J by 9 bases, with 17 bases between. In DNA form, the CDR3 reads TGTGCCAGCAGCTTAAAATTGTTGGTCTCGGGTGAGCAGTTCTTC. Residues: CASSLKLLVSGEQFF. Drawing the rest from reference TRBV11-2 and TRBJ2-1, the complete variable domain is EAGVAQSPRYKIIEKRQSVAFWCNPISGHATLYWYQQILGQGPKLLIQFQNNGVVDDSQLPKDRFSAERLKGVDSTLKIQPAKLEDSAVYLCASSLKLLVSGEQFFGPGTRLTVL.

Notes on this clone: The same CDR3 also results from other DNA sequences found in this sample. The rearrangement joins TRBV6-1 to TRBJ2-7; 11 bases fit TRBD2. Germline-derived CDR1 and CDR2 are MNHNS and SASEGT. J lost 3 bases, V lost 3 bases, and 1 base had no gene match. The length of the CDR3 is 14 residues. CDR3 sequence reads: CASSDGLAGYEQYF. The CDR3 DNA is TGTGCCAGCAGTGATGGACTAGCGGGCTACGAGCAGTACTTC.

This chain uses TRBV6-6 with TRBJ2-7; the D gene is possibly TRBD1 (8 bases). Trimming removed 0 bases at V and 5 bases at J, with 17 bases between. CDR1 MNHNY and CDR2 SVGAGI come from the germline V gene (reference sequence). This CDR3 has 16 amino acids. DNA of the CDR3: TGTGCCAGCAGTTACTCGATGCAGCGGGACAGGAACGAGCAGTACTTC. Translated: CASSYSMQRDRNEQYF.

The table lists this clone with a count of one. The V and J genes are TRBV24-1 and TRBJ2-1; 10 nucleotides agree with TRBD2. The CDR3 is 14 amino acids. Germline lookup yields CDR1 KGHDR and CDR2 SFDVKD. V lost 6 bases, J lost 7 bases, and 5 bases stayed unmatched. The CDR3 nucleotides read TGTGCCACCAGTCTTAGCGGGAGGAATAATGAGCAGTTCTTC. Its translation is CATSLSGRNNEQFF.

The CDR3 region is CASTSTGSSEQYF. In DNA, the CDR3 is TGTGCCAGCACATCAACGGGATCTAGCGAGCAGTACTTC. V is TRBV7-9 and J is TRBJ2-7; D is possibly TRBD2 (5 bases). The V gene's germline CDR1 is SEHNR and CDR2 FQNEAQ (reference sequence). The CDR3 covers 13 residues. V dropped 7 bases and J dropped 6 bases, with 16 bases sitting between them.

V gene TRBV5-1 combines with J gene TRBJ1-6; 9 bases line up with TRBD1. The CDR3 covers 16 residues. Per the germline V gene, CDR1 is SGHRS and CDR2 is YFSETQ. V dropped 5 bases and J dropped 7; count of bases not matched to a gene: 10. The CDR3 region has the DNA TGCGCCAGCAGGAATCCGGGACAGGGTGACAATTCACCCCTCCACTTT. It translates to CASRNPGQGDNSPLHF.

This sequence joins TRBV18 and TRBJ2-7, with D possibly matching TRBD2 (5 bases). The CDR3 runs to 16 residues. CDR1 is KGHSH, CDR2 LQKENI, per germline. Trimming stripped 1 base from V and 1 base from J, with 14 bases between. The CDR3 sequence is CASSPQDSAISYEQYF. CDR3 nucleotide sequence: TGTGCCAGCTCACCACAGGATAGCGCTATTTCCTACGAGCAGTACTTC. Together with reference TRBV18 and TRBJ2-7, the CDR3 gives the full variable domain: NAGVMQNPRHLVRRRGQEARLRCSPMKGHSHVYWYRQLPEEGLKFMVYLQKENIIDESGMPKERFSAEFPKEGPSILRIQQVVRGDSAAYFCASSPQDSAISYEQYFGPGTRLTVT.

CDR3 loop: CASCSSTVVGYTF. The CDR3 region has the DNA TGTGCCAGCTGTTCTTCGACAGTCGTTGGCTACACCTTC. The chain couples TRBV6-5 to TRBJ1-2; tentatively, D is TRBD1 (5 bases). The V gene lost 8 bases and the J gene lost 7 bases, with 17 bases spanning the gap. The V gene's germline CDR1 is MNHEY and CDR2 SVGAGI. The CDR3 loop spans 13 amino acids.

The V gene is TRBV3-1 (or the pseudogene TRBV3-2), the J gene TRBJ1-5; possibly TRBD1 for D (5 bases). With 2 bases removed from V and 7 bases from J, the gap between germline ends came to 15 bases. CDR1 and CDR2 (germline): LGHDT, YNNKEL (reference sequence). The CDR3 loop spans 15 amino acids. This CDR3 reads CASSQIPQGGQPQHF. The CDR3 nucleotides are TGTGCCAGCAGCCAAATCCCGCAGGGAGGGCAGCCCCAGCATTTT.